Sequencing of this T cell receptor beta chain was carried out in a study of T-cell reconstitution after alpha-beta-depleted transplantation in children. This clonotype was seen at least ten times. Antigen unknown. Study-level points and caveats: Several hundred rapidly expanded clones from non-depleted graft cells reportedly supplied alpha-beta T cells about two months post-transplant. Hyperexpanded clones declined; after one year, newly produced T cells mostly supplied diversity. Some patients' high day-60 TCRbeta diversity was attributed to recipient cells surviving conditioning.

CDR3 length: 13 residues. The V gene end was trimmed by 1 base and the J gene end by 5 bases; junction bases not matched to a gene: 4. The germline V gene encodes CDR1 DFQATT and CDR2 SNEGSKA (reference sequence). For TCRbeta, the library was prepared with unique molecular identifiers. TCRdb called the PCR reads again in MiXCR, with one record for every CDR3 protein. The data contain about 240,000 distinct CDR3 sequences, about 26% of them singletons. This clonotype was sampled from a girl aged 2 to 9 with Fanconi anemia, due to receive a stem cell transplant. V usage is TRBV20-1 and J usage is TRBJ1-1; TRBD1 aligns across 7 bases. This material consisted of PBMCs, taken before TCRalphabeta/CD19-depleted stem cell transplant. This chain's CDR3 is CSARVEQGTEAFF. CDR3 nucleotides: TGCAGTGCTAGAGTAGAACAGGGGACTGAAGCTTTCTTT.